This T cell receptor (beta chain) appears in the sequencing data of a study of cytomegalovirus exposure and HLA in healthy donors. Study-level findings and limits: Within an earlier analysis, most TCR beta V segments proved productive either about 90% or about 30% of the time. In a later analysis, TCR association rates varied by HLA locus: DRB1 most, HLA-C fewest.

Trimming shortened V by 3 bases and J by 2 bases, and 17 bases separated the two germline ends. CDR3 length: 16 amino acids. Germline CDR1 LGHNA, CDR2 YSLEER. The PCR used 60 Vbeta and 13 Jbeta primers. Clones were read by immunoSEQ multiplex PCR, and TCRdb kept only the in-frame ones, dropping some. This sample's clone table lists about 160,000 clones. As to this clone: Its antigen is unknown.

The sequenced sample consisted of PBMCs. The V and J genes are TRBV4-3 and TRBJ2-7, with D perhaps matching TRBD1 (6 bases). This clonotype was sampled from a woman in her sixties or seventies in good health and CMV-seronegative. The CDR3 nucleotides are TGCGCCAGCAGCCAGAGGGGACACCTACCAACCTACGAGCAGTACTTC. Translation: CASSQRGHLPTYEQYF.